Below, one T cell receptor beta chain is given with its context. Its antigen is not identified. The treatment is: approximately 10-day PBMC culture with coronavirus spike peptide pools or control peptides (ViraFEST assay). During the years 2011-2018, before the COVID-19 pandemic, the unexposed donor's CD4+ T cells were collected. V gave up 6 bases and J gave up 3 bases, with 14 bases separating them. Germline CDR1 reads DFQATT; CDR2 reads SNEGSKA (reference sequence). The CDR3 runs 13 residues. Oncomine TCR Beta short-read sequencing was applied to DNA from cultured CD4+ T cells. Genomic DNA was extracted from cultured CD4+ T cells. MiXCR, run by TCRdb on the PCR reads, gives a single entry per CDR3 protein. The sample has about 11,000 distinct CDR3 sequences; about 34% are singletons. This record comes from a study of vaccination and CD4 T cells after COVID-19. Study-wide background: There were six male and four female convalescents, and two of them were Hispanic. Overlapping spike peptides of SARS-CoV-2, HCoV-NL63, HCoV-OC43 and HCoV-229E were used, and cells were stimulated with them.

Sequencing was performed on CD4+ T cells from blood, cultured in vitro. The chain joins TRBV20-1 to TRBJ1-2, with D possibly TRBD1 on 5 matching bases. The source of this sequence is a human donor in good health. The CDR3 DNA follows: TGCAGTGCCGCGCTCGACAGTGACTATGGCTACACCTTC. As protein: CSAALDSDYGYTF.